The present T cell receptor (beta chain) was sequenced within a study of blood T cell repertoires in COVID-19. Trimming stripped 7 bases from V and 5 bases from J, with 15 bases between. This CDR3 is built from 13 residues. Germline CDR1 is LNHDA and CDR2 is SQIVND (reference sequence). Method: immunoSEQ multiplex PCR; TCRdb's copy keeps in-frame clones and lacks some. The sample has about 170,000 clones, approximately 92% seen once. The sequenced sample consisted of peripheral blood. The clonotype originates from a woman in her fifties or sixties with acute or convalescent COVID-19. The V and J genes are TRBV19 and TRBJ2-7; D possibly corresponds to TRBD2 (5 bases). The DNA of the CDR3 is TGTGCCAGTAACGGGGAGTGGAGCGACGAGCAGTACTTC. This sequence encodes CASNGEWSDEQYF. Full variable domain (remainder filled in from reference TRBV19 and TRBJ2-7): DGGITQSPKYLFRKEGQNVTLSCEQNLNHDAMYWYRQDPGQGLRLIYYSQIVNDFQKGDIAEGYSVSREKKESFPLTVTSAQKNPTAFYLCASNGEWSDEQYFGPGTRLTVT.